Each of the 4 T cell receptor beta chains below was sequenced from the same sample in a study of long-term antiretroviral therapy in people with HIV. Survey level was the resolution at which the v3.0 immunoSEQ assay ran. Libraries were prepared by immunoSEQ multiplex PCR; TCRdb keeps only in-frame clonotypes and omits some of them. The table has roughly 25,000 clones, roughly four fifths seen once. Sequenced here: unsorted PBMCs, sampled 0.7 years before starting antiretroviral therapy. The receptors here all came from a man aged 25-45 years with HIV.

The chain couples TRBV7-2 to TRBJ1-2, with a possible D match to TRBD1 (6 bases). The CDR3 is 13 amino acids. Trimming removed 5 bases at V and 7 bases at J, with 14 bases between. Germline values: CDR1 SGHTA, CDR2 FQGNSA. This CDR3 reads CASSIGGARGYTF. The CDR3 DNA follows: TGTGCCAGCAGCATCGGGGGGGCTCGTGGCTACACCTTC.

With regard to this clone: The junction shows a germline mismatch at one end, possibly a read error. The CDR3 DNA follows: TGTGCCAGCATTGAAATCTTCGCAGGGGTAGGCAATCAGCCCCAGCATTTT. Amino acid sequence: CASIEIFAGVGNQPQHF. The chain is built from TRBV6-1 and TRBJ1-5, with D possibly matching TRBD1 (6 bases). The CDR3 is made up of 17 amino acids. Germline V gene data show CDR1 as MNHNS and CDR2 as SASEGT.

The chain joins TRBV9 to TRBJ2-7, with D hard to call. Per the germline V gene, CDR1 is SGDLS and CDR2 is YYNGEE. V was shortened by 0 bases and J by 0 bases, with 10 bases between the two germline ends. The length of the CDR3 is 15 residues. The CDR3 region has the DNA TGTGCCAGCAGCGTAGAACCGAAAAGCTCCTACGAGCAGTACTTC. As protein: CASSVEPKSSYEQYF.

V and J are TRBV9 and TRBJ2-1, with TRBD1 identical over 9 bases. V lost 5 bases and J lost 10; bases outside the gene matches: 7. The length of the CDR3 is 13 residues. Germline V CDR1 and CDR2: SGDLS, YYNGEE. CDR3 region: CASSHPDRGEQFF. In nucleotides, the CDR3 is TGTGCCAGCAGTCACCCGGACAGGGGAGAGCAGTTCTTC.